This T cell receptor beta chain stems from a study of naive and memory T cell subsets. Study-wide points: Activation and differentiation may alter RNA-based TCR counts. No ground truth validated the naive and memory repertoire findings. Gini index rose across naive, CM, EM and EMRA in CD4 and CD8.

The sample holds many counts of this clonotype. Its matching antigen is unknown. The beta constant-region primer was an equimolar mix of two oligonucleotides covering TRBC1 and TRBC2. A 12-nucleotide UMI and the SP2 primer were added to the cDNA 3' end by oligonucleotide ligation. TCRdb called the UMI-ligation and nested PCR reads again in MiXCR, with one record for every CDR3 protein. Of some 87,000 distinct CDR3 sequences listed, 7% are singletons. The receptor was isolated from a human donor in good health. The sequenced material came from central memory CD4+ T cells from blood.

CDR3: CASRDMGQVEAFF. The CDR3 nucleotides are TGTGCCAGCCGGGACATGGGTCAGGTGGAAGCTTTCTTT. This chain connects TRBV6-1 to TRBJ1-1; maybe TRBD1 (6 bases). With 8 bases removed from V and 8 bases from J, the gap between germline ends came to 18 bases. Germline CDR1 and CDR2: MNHNS and SASEGT. The CDR3 is 13 residues long.